This T cell receptor (beta chain) was identified in a study of T cell changes during pregnancy in multiple sclerosis. Data came from immunoSEQ multiplex PCR; TCRdb stores just in-frame clones and leaves some out. There are some 71,000 clones in the sample; roughly 88% occur only once, and roughly 1.3% lies in the top ten. The clonotype was recovered from a female donor with multiple sclerosis, enrolled in a pregnancy study. Source: peripheral blood, taken in the third trimester of pregnancy.

The chain's CDR3 is CASSPIQDRAGGYGYTF. CDR3 DNA sequence: TGTGCCAGCAGCCCGATCCAAGACAGGGCCGGCGGCTATGGCTACACCTTC. The V call is TRBV5-6, the J call TRBJ1-2, with 7 bases lining up with TRBD1. CDR3 size: 17 residues. CDR1 is SGHDT and CDR2 is YYEEEE in the germline V gene. Trimming at V came to 4 bases and at J to 4 bases, leaving 16 bases not matched to a gene.